This paragraph covers one TCR beta chain sequence. CDR3 size: 18 residues. In germline, CDR1 is SQVTM, CDR2 ANQGSEA. V shed 1 base and J 7 bases; nucleotides not matched to a gene: 19. The record originates from a study of blood T cell repertoires in COVID-19. This table comes from immunoSEQ multiplex PCR, and its TCRdb copy is limited to in-frame clones, with some not included. The sample holds fewer than 85,000 clones, roughly four fifths seen once. The genes are TRBV29-1 and TRBJ2-7; 10 nucleotides agree with TRBD2. Sequencing input: peripheral blood. The receptor comes from a woman over 75 with active or convalescent COVID-19. CDR3 region: CSVEGIAGGDGGTREQYF. The DNA of the CDR3 is TGCAGCGTTGAAGGGATAGCGGGGGGCGATGGAGGAACTCGTGAGCAGTACTTC.